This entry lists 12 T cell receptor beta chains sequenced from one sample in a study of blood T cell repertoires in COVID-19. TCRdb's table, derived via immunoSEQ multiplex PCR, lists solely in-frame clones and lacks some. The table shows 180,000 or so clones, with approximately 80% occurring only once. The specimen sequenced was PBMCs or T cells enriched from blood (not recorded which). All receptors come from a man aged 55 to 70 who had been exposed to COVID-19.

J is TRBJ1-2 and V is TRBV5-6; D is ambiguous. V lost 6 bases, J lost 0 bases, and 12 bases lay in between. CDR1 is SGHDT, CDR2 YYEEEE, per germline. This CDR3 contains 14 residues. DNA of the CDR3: TGTGCCAGCAAAAGTACGGGTGCTAACTATGGCTACACCTTC. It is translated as CASKSTGANYGYTF. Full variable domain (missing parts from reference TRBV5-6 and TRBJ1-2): DAGVTQSPTHLIKTRGQQVTLRCSPKSGHDTVSWYQQALGQGPQFIFQYYEEEERQRGNFPDRFSGHQFPNYSSELNVNALLLGDSALYLCASKSTGANYGYTFGSGTRLTVV.

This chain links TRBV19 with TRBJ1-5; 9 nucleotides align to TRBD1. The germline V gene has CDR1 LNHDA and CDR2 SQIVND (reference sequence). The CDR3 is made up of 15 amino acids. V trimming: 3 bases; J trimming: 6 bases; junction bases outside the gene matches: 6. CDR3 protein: CASSILTGGVQPQHF. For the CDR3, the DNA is TGTGCCAGTAGTATTTTGACAGGGGGAGTTCAGCCCCAGCATTTT.

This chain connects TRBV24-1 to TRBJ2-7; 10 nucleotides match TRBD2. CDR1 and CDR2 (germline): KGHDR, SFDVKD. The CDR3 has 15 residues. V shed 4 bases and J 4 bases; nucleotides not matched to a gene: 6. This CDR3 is CATSEGPSGRYEQYF. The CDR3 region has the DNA TGTGCCACCAGTGAAGGGCCTAGCGGGAGATACGAGCAGTACTTC.

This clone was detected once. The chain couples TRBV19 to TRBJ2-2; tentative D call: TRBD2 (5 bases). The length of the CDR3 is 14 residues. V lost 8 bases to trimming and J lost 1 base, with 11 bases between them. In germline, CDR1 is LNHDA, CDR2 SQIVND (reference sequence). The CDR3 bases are TGTGCCAGTCGCCGGGAAGTGAACACCGGGGAGCTGTTTTTT. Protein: CASRREVNTGELFF.

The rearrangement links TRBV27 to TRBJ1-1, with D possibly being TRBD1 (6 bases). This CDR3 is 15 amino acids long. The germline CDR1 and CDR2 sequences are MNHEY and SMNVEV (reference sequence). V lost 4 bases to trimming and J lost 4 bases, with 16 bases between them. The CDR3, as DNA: TGTGCCAGCAGTTCCCGAGCAGGGGTGAGCACTGAAGCTTTCTTT. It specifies CASSSRAGVSTEAFF.

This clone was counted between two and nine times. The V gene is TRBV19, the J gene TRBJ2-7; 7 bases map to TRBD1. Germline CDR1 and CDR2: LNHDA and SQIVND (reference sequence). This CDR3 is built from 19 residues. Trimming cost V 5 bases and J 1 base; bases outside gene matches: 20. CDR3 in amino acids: CASSDRPPIGQARSYEQYF. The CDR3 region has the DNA TGTGCCAGTAGTGACCGACCCCCCATCGGACAGGCAAGATCCTACGAGCAGTACTTC.

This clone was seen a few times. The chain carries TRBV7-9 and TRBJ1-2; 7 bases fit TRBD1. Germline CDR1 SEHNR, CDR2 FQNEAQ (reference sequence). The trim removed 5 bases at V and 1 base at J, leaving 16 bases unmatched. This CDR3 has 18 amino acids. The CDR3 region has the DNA TGTGCCAGCAGCCCCGAGCCCTGGGACAGACGAGTTAACTATGGCTACACCTTC. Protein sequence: CASSPEPWDRRVNYGYTF.

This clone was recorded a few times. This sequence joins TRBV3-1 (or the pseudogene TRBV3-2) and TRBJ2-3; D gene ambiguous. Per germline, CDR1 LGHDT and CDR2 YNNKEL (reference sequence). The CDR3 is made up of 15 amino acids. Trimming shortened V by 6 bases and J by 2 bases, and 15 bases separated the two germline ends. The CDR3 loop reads CASRPSNTNTDTQYF. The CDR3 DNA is TGTGCCAGCAGGCCAAGCAATACGAACACAGATACGCAGTATTTT.

The DNA for the CDR3 is TGTGCCAGCAGAGAGCTAGCGGAATACAATGAGCAGTTCTTC. Protein sequence: CASRELAEYNEQFF. The V and J genes are TRBV28 and TRBJ2-1, with 7 nucleotides matching TRBD2. The J segment lost 4 bases and the V segment lost 6 bases, leaving 6 bases of the junction unmatched. The germline V gene encodes CDR1 MDHEN and CDR2 SYDVKM. CDR3 length equals 14 residues.

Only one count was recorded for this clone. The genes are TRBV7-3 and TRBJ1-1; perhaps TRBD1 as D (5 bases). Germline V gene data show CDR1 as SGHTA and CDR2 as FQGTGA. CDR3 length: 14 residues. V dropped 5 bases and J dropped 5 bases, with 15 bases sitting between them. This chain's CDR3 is CASSPTKGITEAFF. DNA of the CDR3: TGTGCCAGCAGCCCCACGAAGGGGATAACTGAAGCTTTCTTT.

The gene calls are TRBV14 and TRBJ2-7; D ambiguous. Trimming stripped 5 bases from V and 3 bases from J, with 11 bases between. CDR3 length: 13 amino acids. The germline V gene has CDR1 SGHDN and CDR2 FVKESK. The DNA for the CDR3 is TGTGCCAGCAGCACCCGGAACAGCTACGAGCAGTACTTC. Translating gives CASSTRNSYEQYF.

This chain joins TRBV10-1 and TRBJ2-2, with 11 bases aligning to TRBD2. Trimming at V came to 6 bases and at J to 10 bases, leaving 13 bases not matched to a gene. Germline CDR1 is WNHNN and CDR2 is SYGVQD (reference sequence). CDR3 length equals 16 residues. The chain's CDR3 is CASRPGVAGGPKELFF. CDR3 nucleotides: TGCGCCAGCAGGCCCGGGGTAGCGGGAGGGCCGAAGGAGCTGTTTTTT.